Presented here are 17 T cell receptor beta chains from one specimen sequenced in a study of response to subunit inactivated influenza vaccine. TCRdb called the RT-PCR reads again in MiXCR, with one record for every CDR3 protein. The sample contains a few hundred thousand distinct CDR3 sequences, just over 20% of which appear only once. The material was PBMCs from blood, obtained approximately 20 months after vaccination. The source is a man aged 50-75 years who received an inactivated influenza vaccine.

Only a few counts were recorded for this clonotype. V gene TRBV7-2 combines with J gene TRBJ1-1, with 7 bases identical to TRBD1. The CDR3 runs to 15 residues. Germline V gene data show CDR1 as SGHTA and CDR2 as FQGNSA. J gave up 4 bases and V 0 bases, and 5 bases lay outside the gene matches. DNA of the CDR3: TGTGCCAGCAGCTTAGCGACAGGGTTGGCCACTGAAGCTTTCTTT. This translates into CASSLATGLATEAFF.

The rearrangement uses TRBV10-2 and TRBJ2-3; 12 bases align to TRBD2. The CDR3 sequence is 15 residues long. CDR1 is WSHSY and CDR2 is SAAADI in the germline V gene. The V segment lost 7 bases and the J segment 0 bases; nucleotides outside the gene matches: 2. CDR3 region: CASMGTSGSTDTQYF. The CDR3 coding sequence is TGCGCCAGCATGGGGACTAGCGGGAGCACAGATACGCAGTATTTT.

This chain uses TRBV12-3 or TRBV12-4 with TRBJ2-1; perhaps TRBD2 as D (5 bases). The CDR3 sequence is 16 residues long. V lost 3 bases to trimming and J lost 5 bases, with 17 bases between them. CDR3 residues: CASSFNRGLDNNEQFF. Written as DNA, the CDR3 is TGTGCCAGCAGTTTCAACAGAGGACTCGATAACAATGAGCAGTTCTTC.

The J gene is TRBJ2-5, the V gene TRBV12-5, with TRBD2 matching over 8 bases. Germline trimming cut 10 bases from V and 5 bases from J; bases unmatched to any gene: 15. The CDR3 has 15 amino acids. Germline V CDR1 and CDR2: LGHNT, FRNRAP. Here the CDR3 reads CANRTPGGGHETQYF. CDR3 DNA sequence: TGTGCTAATCGAACACCCGGCGGGGGGCACGAGACCCAGTACTTC.

This clonotype has a count of ten or more. The genes are TRBV3-1 and TRBJ1-5, with 7 positions matching TRBD1. This CDR3 has 13 residues. From germline, CDR1 is LGHDT and CDR2 YNNKEL (reference sequence). J was trimmed by 9 bases and V by 1 base; bases with no gene match: 3. The CDR3 nucleotides read TGTGCCAGCAGCCAAGTACAGGGGTTGCCCCAGCATTTT. Its translation is CASSQVQGLPQHF.

This clonotype appeared many times. V is TRBV12-3 or TRBV12-4 and J is TRBJ1-1; weak D call: TRBD1 (5 bases). The V and J ends lost 6 bases and 0 bases respectively, with 8 bases between them. This CDR3 has 13 residues. The CDR3 spells CASRVTVNTEAFF. The DNA for the CDR3 is TGTGCCAGCAGGGTGACAGTGAACACTGAAGCTTTCTTT.

J is TRBJ2-7 and V is TRBV5-4, with 13 nucleotides matching TRBD2. CDR1 and CDR2 (germline): SGHNT, YYREEE (reference sequence). The CDR3 runs to 15 residues. The ends lost 4 bases at V and 3 bases at J; junction bases unmatched: 4. In nucleotides, the CDR3 is TGTGCCAGCAGCCCCGGACTAGCGGGGGACTACGAGCAGTACTTC. Its protein is CASSPGLAGDYEQYF.

A remark on this clonotype: A clone one base away is much larger, so this may be a read error. The gene calls are TRBV7-3 and TRBJ1-1; D not certain. V lost 4 bases and J 1 base, leaving 7 bases between the germline ends. The CDR3 is 13 residues long. Germline V gene data show CDR1 as SGHTA and CDR2 as FQGTGA. The CDR3 sequence: CASSWSRNTEAFF. CDR3 nucleotide sequence: TGTGCCAGCAGCTGGAGCAGGAACACTGAAGCTTTCTTT.

This clonotype showed up just a few times. This rearrangement joins TRBV11-2 to TRBJ1-1; D not certain. Per germline, CDR1 SGHAT and CDR2 FQNNGV. V lost 1 base, J lost 3 bases, and 15 bases lay in between. This CDR3 is built from 16 residues. DNA for the CDR3: TGTGCCAGCAGCTTAGGGTGGCTAGTTTCGGACACTGAAGCTTTCTTT. It is translated as CASSLGWLVSDTEAFF.

V and J are TRBV27 and TRBJ1-6, with a tentative D call TRBD1 (5 bases). This CDR3 region has 18 residues. CDR1 is MNHEY and CDR2 is SMNVEV in the germline V gene (reference sequence). V gave up 6 bases and J gave up 2 bases, with 20 bases separating them. The CDR3 DNA is TGTGCCAGCAGATATATAGGGACCCCGGGGGCCTATAATTCACCCCTCCACTTT. Translating gives CASRYIGTPGAYNSPLHF.

This clonotype was observed a few times. V is TRBV7-9 and J is TRBJ2-5; the D is unclear. Trimming shortened V by 0 bases and J by 0 bases, and 11 bases separated the two germline ends. The CDR3 covers 16 residues. The germline V gene encodes CDR1 SEHNR and CDR2 FQNEAQ (reference sequence). The CDR3 loop reads CASSLALSRDQETQYF. Here the CDR3 DNA reads TGTGCCAGCAGCTTAGCGCTAAGCCGAGACCAAGAGACCCAGTACTTC. The whole variable domain, remainder taken from reference TRBV7-9 and TRBJ2-5, is DTGVSQNPRHKITKRGQNVTFRCDPISEHNRLYWYRQTLGQGPEFLTYFQNEAQLEKSRLLSDRFSAERPKGSFSTLEIQRTEQGDSAMYLCASSLALSRDQETQYFGPGTRLLVL.

This clonotype was picked up a small number of times. The junction shows a germline mismatch at one end, possibly a read error. The V and J genes are TRBV28 and TRBJ1-2; 12 bases align to TRBD1. This CDR3 region has 12 residues. Germline-derived CDR1 and CDR2 are MDHEN and SYDVKM. CDR3 residues: CASSFGDRGPSF. DNA of the CDR3: TGTGCCAGCAGCTTTGGGGACAGGGGGCCTTCCTTC.

This clonotype showed up just a few times. This rearrangement joins TRBV5-1 to TRBJ1-3; 11 bases line up with TRBD1. V trimming: 4 bases; J trimming: 2 bases; junction bases outside the gene matches: 5. Per germline, CDR1 SGHRS and CDR2 YFSETQ. The CDR3 contains 16 residues. The CDR3, as DNA: TGCGCCAGCAGCCCACGGGGACAGGGGGCTGGAAACACCATATATTTT. This translates into CASSPRGQGAGNTIYF.

The CDR3 sequence: CASSYISSNQPQHF. CDR3 DNA sequence: TGTGCCAGCAGTTACATCAGTAGCAATCAGCCCCAGCATTTT. The chain joins TRBV6-5 to TRBJ1-5; D is undetermined. CDR3 length: 14 residues. Germline lookup yields CDR1 MNHEY and CDR2 SVGAGI. V dropped 2 bases and J dropped 0 bases, with 5 bases sitting between them.

This clonotype was seen at least ten times. The rearrangement joins TRBV7-8 to TRBJ1-1; D remains ambiguous. The CDR3 is 13 amino acids. The V gene's germline CDR1 is SGHVS and CDR2 FQNEAQ. V dropped 2 bases and J dropped 0 bases, with 4 bases sitting between them. The CDR3 loop is CASSLYLNTEAFF. CDR3 coding DNA: TGTGCCAGCAGCTTATACCTGAACACTGAAGCTTTCTTT.

This clonotype was seen only a few times. The junction does not match germline at one end; this may be a read error. The CDR3 nucleotides read TGTGCTAGCAGTTGGGACAGTACAGATACGCAGTATTTT. This gives the protein CASSWDSTDTQYF. The chain carries TRBV7-7 and TRBJ2-3, with TRBD1 matching over 7 bases. This CDR3 is built from 13 residues. CDR1 and CDR2 from the germline V gene are SSHAT and FNYEAQ (reference sequence).

This sequence joins TRBV12-3 or TRBV12-4 and TRBJ2-6; 7 bases map to TRBD1. With 6 bases clipped from V and 15 bases from J, the junction kept 8 bases outside the gene matches. The CDR3 covers 12 residues. The CDR3 loop reads CASRRQGTYLTF. The CDR3 region has the DNA TGTGCCAGCAGACGACAGGGAACATACCTGACTTTC.